This TCR beta chain was retrieved from a study of T cells in lung cancer brain metastases. Germline CDR1 is MGHRA and CDR2 is YSYEKL. The CDR3 is made up of 13 amino acids. V shed 3 bases and J shed 4 bases, with 9 bases lying between them. Clones were sequenced by immunoSEQ multiplex PCR, and TCRdb holds only the in-frame ones, with some missing. The repertoire consists of some 5,100 clones, with roughly nine tenths occurring once and the leading ten covering less than 5%. The sequence derives from a man between 65 and 79 years old with non-small cell lung cancer. The sample taken for sequencing was tumor tissue from the primary lung tumor. The chain joins TRBV4-1 to TRBJ2-5; no firm D call. The CDR3 loop is CASSQIGRETQYF. CDR3 DNA sequence: TGCGCCAGCAGCCAGATAGGAAGAGAGACCCAGTACTTC.